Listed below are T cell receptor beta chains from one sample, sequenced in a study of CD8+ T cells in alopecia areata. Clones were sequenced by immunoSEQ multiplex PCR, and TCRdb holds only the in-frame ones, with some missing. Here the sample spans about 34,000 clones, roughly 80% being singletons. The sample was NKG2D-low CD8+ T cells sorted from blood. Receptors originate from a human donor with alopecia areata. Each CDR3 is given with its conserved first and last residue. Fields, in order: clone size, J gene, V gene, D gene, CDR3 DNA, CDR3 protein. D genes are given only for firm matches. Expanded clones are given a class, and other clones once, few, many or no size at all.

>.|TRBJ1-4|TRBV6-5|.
TGTGCCAGCCGATACACCCAAGATGAAAAACTGTTTTTT
CASRYTQDEKLFF
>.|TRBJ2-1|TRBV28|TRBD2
TGTGCCAGCAGTTTATGGGGACTAGGGAATGAGCAGTTCTTC
CASSLWGLGNEQFF
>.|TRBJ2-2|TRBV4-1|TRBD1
TGCGCCAGCAGCCAAGCCGGGACAGGCGACACCGGGGAGCTGTTTTTT
CASSQAGTGDTGELFF
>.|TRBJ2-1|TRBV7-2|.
TGTGCCAGCAGCGTTAAGGGGTACGATTCGCCTTCGGATGAGCAGTTCTTC
CASSVKGYDSPSDEQFF
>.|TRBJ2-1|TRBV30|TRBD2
TGTGCCTGGAGACTAGCGGGAGAGGCAAATGAGCAGTTCTTC
CAWRLAGEANEQFF
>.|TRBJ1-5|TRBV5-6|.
TGTGCCAGCAGCGCTGGGGTTCAGCCCCAGCATTTT
CASSAGVQPQHF
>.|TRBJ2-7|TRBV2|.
TGTGCCAGCAGAGTAAGTGGCCTCAATACCTACGAGCAGTACTTC
CASRVSGLNTYEQYF
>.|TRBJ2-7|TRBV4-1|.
TGCGCCAGCAGCCGAGGGGTGACGGGAGAGCAGTACTTC
CASSRGVTGEQYF
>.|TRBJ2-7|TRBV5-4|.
TGTGCCAGCAGCCCGAGGATGGAGCGGTGGTACGAGCAGTACTTC
CASSPRMERWYEQYF
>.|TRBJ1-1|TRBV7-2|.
TGTGCCAGCAGCTTCGGCGCCAACCGGTACACTGAAGCTTTCTTT
CASSFGANRYTEAFF
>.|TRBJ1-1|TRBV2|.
TGTGCCAGCAGAGAGGGGACTGAAGCTTTCTTT
CASREGTEAFF
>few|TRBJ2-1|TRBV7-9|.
TGTGCCGGTGAGAAGACTCCCTCTTTCAATGAGCAGTTCTTC
CAGEKTPSFNEQFF
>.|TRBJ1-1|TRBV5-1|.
TGCGCCAGCAGCTGGCAGGGAGGGCACACTGAAGCTTTCTTT
CASSWQGGHTEAFF
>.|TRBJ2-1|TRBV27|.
TGTGCCAGCAGTTTCTCAGGGACGGAACAGTTCTTC
CASSFSGTEQFF
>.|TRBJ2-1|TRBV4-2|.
TGTGCCAGCAGCCAAGATTCAGCGAGGTACAATGAGCAGTTCTTC
CASSQDSARYNEQFF
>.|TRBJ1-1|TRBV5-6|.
TGTGCCAGCAGCTTGTGGTCCGACCTGAACACTGAAGCTTTCTTT
CASSLWSDLNTEAFF
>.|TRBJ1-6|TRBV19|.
TGTGCCAGTAGTTACGGACAGTTCACCCTCCACTTT
CASSYGQFTLHF
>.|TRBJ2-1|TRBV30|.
TGTGCCTGGATCGGCCAGGGGCTAGGAAATGAGCAGTTCTTC
CAWIGQGLGNEQFF
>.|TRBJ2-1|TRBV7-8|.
TGTGCCAGCAGCGTCCGGGTAGGGAGCTCCTACAATGAGCAGTTCTTC
CASSVRVGSSYNEQFF
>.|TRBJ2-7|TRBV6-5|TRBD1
TGTGCCAGCAGTCCGGACAGGGGCTTATACGAGCAGTACTTC
CASSPDRGLYEQYF
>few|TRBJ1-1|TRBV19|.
TGTGCCAGTCAGGGTTTGAGCACTGAAGCTTTCTTT
CASQGLSTEAFF
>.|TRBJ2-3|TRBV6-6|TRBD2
TGTGCCAGCAGTTACTCGGGGGGGACAGATACGCAGTATTTT
CASSYSGGTDTQYF
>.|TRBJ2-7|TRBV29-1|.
TGCAGCGTTGAAGCGGACATTTCCTACGAGCAGTACTTC
CSVEADISYEQYF
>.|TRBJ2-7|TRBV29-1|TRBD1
TGCAGCGCCATGACAGGGGGATACGAGCAGTACTTC
CSAMTGGYEQYF
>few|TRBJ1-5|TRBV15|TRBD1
TGTGCCACCAGCAGCCGACAGGGTGGAAGCGATCAGCCCCAGCATTTT
CATSSRQGGSDQPQHF
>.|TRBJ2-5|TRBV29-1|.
TGCAGCGTTGGGACCCAGTACTTC
CSVGTQYF